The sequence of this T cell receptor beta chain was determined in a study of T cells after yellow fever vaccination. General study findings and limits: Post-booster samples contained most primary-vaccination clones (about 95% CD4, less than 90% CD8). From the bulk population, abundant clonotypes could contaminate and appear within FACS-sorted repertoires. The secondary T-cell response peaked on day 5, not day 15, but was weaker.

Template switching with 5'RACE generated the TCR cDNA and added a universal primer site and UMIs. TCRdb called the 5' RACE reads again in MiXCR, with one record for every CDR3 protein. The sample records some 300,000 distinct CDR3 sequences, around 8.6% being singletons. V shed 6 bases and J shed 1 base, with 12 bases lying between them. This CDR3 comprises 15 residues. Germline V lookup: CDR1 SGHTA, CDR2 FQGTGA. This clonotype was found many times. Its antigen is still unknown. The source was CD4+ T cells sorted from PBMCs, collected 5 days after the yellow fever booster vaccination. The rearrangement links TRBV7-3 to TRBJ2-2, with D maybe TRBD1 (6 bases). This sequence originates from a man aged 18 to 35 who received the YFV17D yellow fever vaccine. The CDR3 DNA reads TGTGCCAGCAGGCCGTCCAGGGGGAACACCGGGGAGCTGTTTTTT. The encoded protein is CASRPSRGNTGELFF. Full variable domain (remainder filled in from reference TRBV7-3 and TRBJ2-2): GAGVSQTPSNKVTEKGKYVELRCDPISGHTALYWYRQSLGQGPEFLIYFQGTGAADDSGLPNDRFFAVRPEGSVSTLKIQRTERGDSAVYLCASRPSRGNTGELFFGEGSRLTVL.